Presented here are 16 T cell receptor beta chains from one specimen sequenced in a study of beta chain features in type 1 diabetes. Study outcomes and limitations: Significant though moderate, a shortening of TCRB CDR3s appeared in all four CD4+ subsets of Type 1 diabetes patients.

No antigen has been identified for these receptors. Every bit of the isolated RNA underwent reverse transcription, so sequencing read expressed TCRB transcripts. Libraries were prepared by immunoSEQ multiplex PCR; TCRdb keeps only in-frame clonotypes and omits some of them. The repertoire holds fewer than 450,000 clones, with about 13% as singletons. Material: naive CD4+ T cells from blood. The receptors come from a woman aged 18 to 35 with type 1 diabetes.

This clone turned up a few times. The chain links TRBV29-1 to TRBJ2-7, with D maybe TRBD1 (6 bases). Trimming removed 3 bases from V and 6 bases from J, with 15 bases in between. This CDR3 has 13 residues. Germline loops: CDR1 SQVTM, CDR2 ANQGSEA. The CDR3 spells CSVDAETGIEQYF. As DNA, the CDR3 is TGCAGCGTTGATGCCGAAACAGGGATCGAGCAGTACTTC.

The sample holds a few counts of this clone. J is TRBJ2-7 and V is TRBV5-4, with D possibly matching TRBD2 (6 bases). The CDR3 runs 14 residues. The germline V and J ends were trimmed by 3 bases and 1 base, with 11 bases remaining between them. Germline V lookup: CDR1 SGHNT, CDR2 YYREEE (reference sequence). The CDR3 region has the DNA TGTGCCAGCAGCTCCGGACTAAGTTCCTACGAGCAGTACGTC. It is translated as CASSSGLSSYEQYV.

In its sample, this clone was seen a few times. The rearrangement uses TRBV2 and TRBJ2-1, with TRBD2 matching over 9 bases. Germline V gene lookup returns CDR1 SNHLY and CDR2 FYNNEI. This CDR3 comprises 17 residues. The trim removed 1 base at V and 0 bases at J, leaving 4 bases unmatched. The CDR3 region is CASSEVLSGSSYNEQFF. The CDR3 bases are TGTGCCAGCAGTGAAGTACTTAGCGGGAGCTCCTACAATGAGCAGTTCTTC.

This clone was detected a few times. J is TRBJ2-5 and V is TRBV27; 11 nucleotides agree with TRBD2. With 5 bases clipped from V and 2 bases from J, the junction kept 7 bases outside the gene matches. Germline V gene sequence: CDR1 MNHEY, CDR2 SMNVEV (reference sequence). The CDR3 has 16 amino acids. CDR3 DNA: TGTGCCAGCAGTCCCCACGGGACTAGCGGACAAGAGACCCAGTACTTC. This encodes CASSPHGTSGQETQYF.

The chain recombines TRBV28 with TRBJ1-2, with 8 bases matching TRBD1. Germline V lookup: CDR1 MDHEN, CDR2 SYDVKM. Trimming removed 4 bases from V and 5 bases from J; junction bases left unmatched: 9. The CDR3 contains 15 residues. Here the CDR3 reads CASSSGQARSYGYTF. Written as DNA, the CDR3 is TGTGCCAGCAGTTCGGGACAGGCCCGGAGTTATGGCTACACCTTC.

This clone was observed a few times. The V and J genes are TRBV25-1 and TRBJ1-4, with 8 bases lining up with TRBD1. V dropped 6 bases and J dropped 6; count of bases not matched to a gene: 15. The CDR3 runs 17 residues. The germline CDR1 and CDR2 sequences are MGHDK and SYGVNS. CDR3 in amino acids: CASSPAGGAGEDEKLFF. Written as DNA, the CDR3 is TGTGCCAGCAGCCCGGCAGGGGGCGCCGGAGAGGATGAAAAACTGTTTTTT.

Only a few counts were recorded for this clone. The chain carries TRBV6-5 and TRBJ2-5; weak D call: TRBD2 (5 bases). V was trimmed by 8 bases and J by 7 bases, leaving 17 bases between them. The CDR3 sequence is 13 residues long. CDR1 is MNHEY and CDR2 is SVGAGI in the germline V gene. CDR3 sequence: CASSWEGGGTQYF. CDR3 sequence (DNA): TGTGCCAGCTCTTGGGAAGGAGGCGGGACCCAGTACTTC.

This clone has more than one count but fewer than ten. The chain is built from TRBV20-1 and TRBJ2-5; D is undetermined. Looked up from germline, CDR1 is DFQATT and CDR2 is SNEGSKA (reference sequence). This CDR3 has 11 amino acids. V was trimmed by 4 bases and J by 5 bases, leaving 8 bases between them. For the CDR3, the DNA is TGCAGTGCTAATAGTTTCGAGACCCAGTACTTC. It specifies CSANSFETQYF.

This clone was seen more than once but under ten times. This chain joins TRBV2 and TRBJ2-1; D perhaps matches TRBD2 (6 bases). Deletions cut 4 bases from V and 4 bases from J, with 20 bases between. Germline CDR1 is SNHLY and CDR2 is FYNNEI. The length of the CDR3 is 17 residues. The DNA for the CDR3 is TGTGCCAGCAGTGCACCGGTGGGGCTAGCGAATTACAATGAGCAGTTCTTC. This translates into CASSAPVGLANYNEQFF.

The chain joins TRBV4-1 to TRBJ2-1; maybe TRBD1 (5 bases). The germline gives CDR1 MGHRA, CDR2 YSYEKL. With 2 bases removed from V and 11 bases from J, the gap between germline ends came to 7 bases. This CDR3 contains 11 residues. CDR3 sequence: CASSQQGQQFF. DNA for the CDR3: TGCGCCAGCAGCCAACAGGGTCAGCAGTTCTTC.

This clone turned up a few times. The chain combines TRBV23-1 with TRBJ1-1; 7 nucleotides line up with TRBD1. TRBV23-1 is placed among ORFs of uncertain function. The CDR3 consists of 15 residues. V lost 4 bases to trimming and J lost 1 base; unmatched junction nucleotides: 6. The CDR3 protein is CASSLLTGTNTEAFF. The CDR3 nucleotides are TGCGCCAGCAGTCTTTTGACAGGGACGAACACTGAAGCTTTCTTT.

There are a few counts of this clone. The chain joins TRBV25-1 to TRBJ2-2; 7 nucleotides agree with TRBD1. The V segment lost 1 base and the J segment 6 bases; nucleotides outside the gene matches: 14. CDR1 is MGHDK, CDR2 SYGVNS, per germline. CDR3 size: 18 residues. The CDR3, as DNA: TGTGCCAGCAGTGAATTGGGTGGACAGGCTCGAGGCTCCGGGGAGCTGTTTTTT. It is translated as CASSELGGQARGSGELFF.

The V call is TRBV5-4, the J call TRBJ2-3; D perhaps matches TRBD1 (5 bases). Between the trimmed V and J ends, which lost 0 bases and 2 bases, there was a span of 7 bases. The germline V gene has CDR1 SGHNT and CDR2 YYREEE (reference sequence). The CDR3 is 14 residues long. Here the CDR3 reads CASSLGGPTDTQYF. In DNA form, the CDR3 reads TGTGCCAGCAGCTTGGGGGGCCCCACAGATACGCAGTATTTT.

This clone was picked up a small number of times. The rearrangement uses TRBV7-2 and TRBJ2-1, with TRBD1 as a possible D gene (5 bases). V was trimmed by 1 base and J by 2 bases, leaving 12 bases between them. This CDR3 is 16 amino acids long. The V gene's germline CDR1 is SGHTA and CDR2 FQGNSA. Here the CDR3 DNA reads TGTGCCAGCAGCTTAGGAGCCCAAGGGGCCTACAATGAGCAGTTCTTC. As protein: CASSLGAQGAYNEQFF.

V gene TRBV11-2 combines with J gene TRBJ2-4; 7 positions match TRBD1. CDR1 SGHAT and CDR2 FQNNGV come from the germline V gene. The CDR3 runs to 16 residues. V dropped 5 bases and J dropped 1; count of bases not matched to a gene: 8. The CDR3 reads CASSTRQGWAKNIQYF. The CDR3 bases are TGTGCCAGCAGCACACGACAGGGATGGGCCAAAAACATTCAGTACTTC.

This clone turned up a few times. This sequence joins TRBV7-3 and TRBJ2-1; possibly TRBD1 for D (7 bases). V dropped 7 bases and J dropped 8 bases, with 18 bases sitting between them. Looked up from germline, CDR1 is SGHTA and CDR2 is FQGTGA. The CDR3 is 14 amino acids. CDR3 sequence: CASTRGAGYDEQFF. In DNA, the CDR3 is TGTGCCAGCACCAGGGGGGCGGGGTACGATGAGCAGTTCTTC.